This TCR beta chain was recovered during a study of tumor and adjacent non-tumor tissue in lung cancer (dated by TCRdb to 2016 to 2018). About the investigation overall: The cohort included about eleven adenocarcinoma, a couple of squamous cell carcinoma and 1 small cell lung cancer patients. Among the roughly 15 patients, ages ranged from about 31 to 80 years, roughly 10 were men and 5 were women, and disease was TNM stage I to III. Sequencing produced more than 100,000,000 productive TCRbeta reads in total, an average of approximately 4.5 million reads per sample. Bulk TCRbeta repertoires were compared between lung tumor tissue and matched distant non-tumor lung tissue obtained from 15 lung cancer patients. Over 25 paired specimens, one tumor and one normal lung sample per patient, were profiled by TCRbeta CDR3 sequencing.

CDR1 and CDR2 were assigned from the germline V gene as MDHEN and SYDVKM. The CDR3 holds 13 amino acids from the cysteine to the phenylalanine. Only CDR3 DNA remains: 39 bases, in frame from the first base. Note on this clonotype: Its antigen is not yet known. The germline gene is not matched at one end of the junction; a read error may be the cause.

RNA was extracted from bulk unsorted tissue and checked for quality with a NanoDrop ND-1000 and an Agilent 2100. Newly diagnosed lung cancer patients without prior chemotherapy who had been admitted for thoracic surgery in China between August and November 2014 were enrolled as donors. Patients who had received previous radiotherapy or chemotherapy, or who had another concurrent cancer, were excluded from the study. Surgical tissue pieces of about 1-2.3 cm3 were preserved in RNAlater solution and were kept at -80 degrees C until use. Study-wide conclusions, independent of this receptor: A significantly larger cumulative share of the repertoire was made up by the top 100 clones in normal lung than in tumor tissue. Younger patients had significantly higher TCR diversity, and higher tumor TCR diversity was associated with shorter overall and disease-free survival. Significantly higher TCR diversity (inverse Simpson) was observed in tumor tissue than in normal lung tissue (approximately 400 vs 170, P = 0.0075, Mann-Whitney U test). Neither the sequencing platform nor unique molecular identifiers are named or mentioned anywhere in the methods. The cohort had only about 16 patients, and the authors noted that larger samples and more detailed clinical data are needed. Peripheral blood was not sequenced, so blood TCRbeta repertoires were not examined in the lung cancer patients of the study.

Receptor libraries were prepared by multiplex PCR. The sample was run on an Illumina HiSeq 2500. TCRbeta libraries were constructed through three rounds of nested PCR with primers (Table S4) according to protocols adapted from ARM-PCR. Before sequencing, PCR products in the 200-500 bp range were cut out of the gel and cleaned up using the QIAquick gel extraction kit. Concerning the study's data processing: Reads were cleaned using Trimmomatic, were merged into complete CDR3 sequences using FLASH, and were assigned to V(D)J germline segments using MiTCR. VDJtools was used to compute clonal diversity as the inverse Simpson's index. Productive reads were defined as in-frame sequences without a premature stop codon. TCRdb passed the public sequencing reads through fastp at Q25 and MiXCR, retaining productive beta sequences. Under each unique CDR3 protein, matching rows form one entry showing the most common genes and DNA. The V and J calls and clone size come from TCRdb's table, not from the authors' own analysis. For this sample the table gives approximately 65,000 distinct CDR3 sequences, of which roughly 56% were detected only once. Just over 20% of the sample rests with the top ten.

The sequenced sample was lung tumor tissue. The receptor chain draws on TRBV28 and TRBJ2-7; the D gene remains uncertain. The receptor was isolated from a middle-aged man with non-small cell lung cancer. For the CDR3, the sequence is CATSLSVILEQYF. The DNA sequence is as follows: TGTGCCACCAGTTTGTCTGTGATTCTCGAGCAGTACTTC. The reference TRBV28 and TRBJ2-7 proteins fill in what lies around the CDR3, so the full variable domain reads DVKVTQSSRYLVKRTGEKVFLECVQDMDHENMFWYRQDPGLGLRLIYFSYDVKMKEKGDIPEGYSVSREKKERFSLILESASTNQTSMYLCATSLSVILEQYFGPGTRLTVT.